This passage covers 27 T cell receptor beta chains from one sample sequenced in a study of T cells in localized non-small cell lung cancer. TCRdb's table, derived via immunoSEQ multiplex PCR, lists solely in-frame clones and lacks some. Of tens of thousands of clones listed, 91% are singletons. The sequences come from peripheral blood, collected before any cancer treatment. The receptors shown here come from a man aged 35-69 years with stage I lung adenocarcinoma.

The gene calls are TRBV9 and TRBJ2-7, with D perhaps TRBD1 (5 bases). Deletions cut 0 bases from V and 5 bases from J, with 12 bases between. Germline loops: CDR1 SGDLS, CDR2 YYNGEE. The CDR3 consists of 14 residues. Here the CDR3 reads CASSVAGNYDEQYF. The CDR3 nucleotides are TGTGCCAGCAGCGTAGCAGGGAACTACGACGAGCAGTACTTC.

This clone appeared once. The chain uses TRBV27 and TRBJ2-1, with D possibly TRBD2 on 5 matching bases. V lost 0 bases to trimming and J lost 0 bases, with 12 bases between them. The germline gives CDR1 MNHEY, CDR2 SMNVEV (reference sequence). The CDR3 has 17 residues. This chain's CDR3 is CASSLSEDVSSYNEQFF. CDR3 bases: TGTGCCAGCAGTTTATCGGAGGATGTTAGCTCCTACAATGAGCAGTTCTTC.

V and J are TRBV19 and TRBJ1-2; 10 positions match TRBD1. CDR1 and CDR2 (germline): LNHDA, SQIVND (reference sequence). The V segment lost 6 bases and the J segment 0 bases; nucleotides outside the gene matches: 13. The CDR3 totals 18 residues. This CDR3 is CASSQRRDRGKPNYGYTF. Written as DNA, the CDR3 is TGTGCCAGTAGCCAACGCCGGGACAGGGGAAAACCTAACTATGGCTACACCTTC.

This chain joins TRBV5-4 and TRBJ2-3, with D possibly being TRBD2 (6 bases). The V gene's germline CDR1 is SGHNT and CDR2 YYREEE (reference sequence). Trimming left V 4 bases short and J 5 bases short, with 26 bases between. The CDR3 runs 18 residues. The CDR3 sequence: CASSHPAGRHQMGDTQYF. The CDR3 DNA sequence: TGTGCCAGCAGCCATCCAGCCGGGAGACACCAAATGGGAGATACGCAGTATTTT. Drawing the rest from reference TRBV5-4 and TRBJ2-3, the complete variable domain is ETGVTQSPTHLIKTRGQQVTLRCSSQSGHNTVSWYQQALGQGPQFIFQYYREEENGRGNFPPRFSGLQFPNYSSELNVNALELDDSALYLCASSHPAGRHQMGDTQYFGPGTRLTVL.

This clone was counted between two and nine times. The V gene is TRBV7-2, the J gene TRBJ1-1; no firm D call. The CDR3 extends over 14 amino acids. The germline V and J ends were trimmed by 1 base and 4 bases, with 10 bases remaining between them. Per germline, CDR1 SGHTA and CDR2 FQGNSA. The CDR3 loop is CASSLGLDSTEAFF. CDR3 DNA sequence: TGTGCCAGCAGCTTAGGTCTGGATTCCACTGAAGCTTTCTTT.

This clone was seen only once. The gene calls are TRBV15 and TRBJ2-1; TRBD1 matches at 8 bases. The CDR3 has 17 residues. Trimming took 0 bases from V and 5 from J; bases not matched to a gene: 9. In germline, CDR1 is LNHNV, CDR2 YYDKDF (reference sequence). The DNA of the CDR3 is TGTGCCACCAGCAGAGATGGCGGCAGGGGGCAGGACAATGAGCAGTTCTTC. Translation gives CATSRDGGRGQDNEQFF.

The chain joins TRBV7-9 to TRBJ2-1; either TRBD1 or TRBD2 may fit D (5 bases each). This CDR3 has 13 amino acids. Germline CDR1 reads SEHNR; CDR2 reads FQNEAQ (reference sequence). The ends were cut back, 5 bases at V and 10 bases at J, with 15 bases in the middle. The CDR3 DNA is TGTGCCAGCAGCCCTCCAGTGGGACCCGAGCAGTTCTTC. Amino acids: CASSPPVGPEQFF.

The CDR3 region is CASRLTGTGEETQYF. The DNA of the CDR3 is TGTGCCAGCAGGCTAACCGGGACAGGGGAAGAGACCCAGTACTTC. The chain has TRBV2 and TRBJ2-5; 10 bases map to TRBD1. Germline CDR1 SNHLY, CDR2 FYNNEI. The CDR3 totals 15 residues. Trimming cost V 6 bases and J 3 bases; bases outside gene matches: 7.

This chain connects TRBV29-1 to TRBJ2-3; TRBD1 agrees at 11 bases. Germline lookup yields CDR1 SQVTM and CDR2 ANQGSEA. V shed 6 bases, J shed 6 bases, and the junction held 8 bases outside the gene matches. There are 14 residues in the CDR3. CDR3 in amino acids: CSVQGQGAGDTQYF. The CDR3 nucleotides are TGCAGCGTCCAAGGACAGGGGGCAGGGGATACGCAGTATTTT.

This clone is classed as large. This chain uses TRBV13 with TRBJ2-2, with D tentatively TRBD2 (6 bases). Trimming removed 5 bases from V and 3 bases from J, with 16 bases in between. From germline, CDR1 is PRHDT and CDR2 FYEKMQ (reference sequence). This CDR3 has 16 amino acids. In DNA form, the CDR3 reads TGTGCCAGCAGCCCAGGGACGGGGAGGTACACCGGGGAGCTGTTTTTT. This codes for CASSPGTGRYTGELFF.

The J gene is TRBJ1-3, the V gene TRBV11-2; D unresolved. V gave up 5 bases and J gave up 3 bases, with 5 bases separating them. The CDR3 is 12 residues long. Germline CDR1 SGHAT, CDR2 FQNNGV. CDR3 in amino acids: CASSVLGNTIYF. The CDR3 DNA reads as TGTGCCAGCAGCGTCCTTGGAAACACCATATATTTT.

The chain combines TRBV27 with TRBJ2-7, with D unclear. V lost 6 bases and J lost 2, with 11 bases in between. This CDR3 is 13 amino acids long. From germline, CDR1 is MNHEY and CDR2 SMNVEV (reference sequence). The CDR3 DNA sequence: TGTGCCAGCAGATTGTACCCCACCTACGAGCAGTACTTC. Protein sequence: CASRLYPTYEQYF.

The J gene is TRBJ2-7, the V gene TRBV19; no clear D gene. This CDR3 spans 18 amino acids. Trimming shortened V by 3 bases and J by 0 bases, and 21 bases separated the two germline ends. Germline loops: CDR1 LNHDA, CDR2 SQIVND (reference sequence). Here the CDR3 reads CASSISGGTAVSSYEQYF. The CDR3, as DNA: TGTGCCAGTAGTATTAGTGGCGGTACGGCAGTTTCCTCCTACGAGCAGTACTTC.

The rearrangement links TRBV27 to TRBJ2-6; 14 positions match TRBD2. This CDR3 is built from 19 residues. V gave up 6 bases and J gave up 5 bases; unmatched junction bases: 12. Germline V gene data show CDR1 as MNHEY and CDR2 as SMNVEV (reference sequence). In DNA form, the CDR3 reads TGTGCCAGCAGGTTGGGGACTAGCGGGAGTGGGCTAAGGGCCAACGTCCTGACTTTC. Amino acid sequence: CASRLGTSGSGLRANVLTF.

This clone was counted once. The rearrangement joins TRBV7-2 to TRBJ2-5; D may be TRBD1 (6 bases). Germline V gene data show CDR1 as SGHTA and CDR2 as FQGNSA. Trimming cost V 4 bases and J 4 bases, with 16 bases left between them. This CDR3 spans 15 amino acids. CDR3 bases: TGTGCCAGCAGCTCCAGGGGTTTTAATTCAGAGACCCAGTACTTC. The encoded protein is CASSSRGFNSETQYF. Based on the CDR3 plus reference TRBV7-2 and TRBJ2-5, the full variable domain is GAGVSQSPSNKVTEKGKDVELRCDPISGHTALYWYRQSLGQGLEFLIYFQGNSAPDKSGLPSDRFSAERTGGSVSTLTIQRTQQEDSAVYLCASSSRGFNSETQYFGPGTRLLVL.

The gene calls are TRBV9 and TRBJ1-1, with D perhaps TRBD1 (5 bases). The germline CDR1 and CDR2 sequences are SGDLS and YYNGEE. V shed 3 bases and J shed 1 base, with 10 bases lying between them. CDR3 length: 14 amino acids. For the CDR3, the DNA is TGTGCCAGCAGCGACACGACAGAGAACACTGAAGCTTTCTTT. The encoded protein is CASSDTTENTEAFF.

This chain links TRBV20-1 with TRBJ1-5; no reliable D call. The CDR3 sequence is 11 residues long. Per the germline V gene, CDR1 is DFQATT and CDR2 is SNEGSKA (reference sequence). The V end was cut by 3 bases, the J end by 4 bases, with 4 bases between. The CDR3: CSASKNQPQHF. CDR3 coding DNA: TGCAGTGCTAGTAAAAATCAGCCCCAGCATTTT.

The CDR3 DNA sequence: TGTGCCAGCAGCGTAGCTGTAGTAGCGGGAGGGGGCGATACGCAGTATTTT. This gives the protein CASSVAVVAGGGDTQYF. This chain links TRBV9 with TRBJ2-3, with 11 nucleotides matching TRBD2. V lost 0 bases, J lost 6 bases, and 9 bases stayed unmatched. CDR1 is SGDLS, CDR2 YYNGEE, per germline. This CDR3 is built from 17 residues.

V usage is TRBV5-6 and J usage is TRBJ2-5; 9 nucleotides align to TRBD1. Looked up from germline, CDR1 is SGHDT and CDR2 is YYEEEE. This CDR3 spans 14 amino acids. Losses at the gene ends were 2 bases for V and 6 bases for J; bases not matched to a gene: 5. This CDR3 reads CASSLRQGVKTQYF. The DNA for the CDR3 is TGTGCCAGCAGCTTAAGACAGGGGGTGAAGACCCAGTACTTC. The full variable domain, with the rest looked up from reference TRBV5-6 and TRBJ2-5, is DAGVTQSPTHLIKTRGQQVTLRCSPKSGHDTVSWYQQALGQGPQFIFQYYEEEERQRGNFPDRFSGHQFPNYSSELNVNALLLGDSALYLCASSLRQGVKTQYFGPGTRLLVL.

The rearrangement uses TRBV7-9 and TRBJ2-7; 9 bases align to TRBD1. Germline V gene sequence: CDR1 SEHNR, CDR2 FQNEAQ (reference sequence). V lost 5 bases, J lost 7 bases, and 12 bases stayed unmatched. The CDR3 runs to 15 residues. In nucleotides, the CDR3 is TGTGCCAGCAGCCCGGGACAGGGTTGGCTATTAGAGCAGTACTTC. It encodes CASSPGQGWLLEQYF.

This sequence joins TRBV7-9 and TRBJ2-7; TRBD2 aligns across 11 bases. V shed 2 bases and J 5 bases; nucleotides not matched to a gene: 8. The CDR3 spans 16 residues. Germline CDR1 reads SEHNR; CDR2 reads FQNEAQ (reference sequence). The CDR3 region has the DNA TGTGCCAGCAGCTTAAGCGCTAGCGGGAGGTTGGACGAGCAGTACTTC. The encoded protein is CASSLSASGRLDEQYF. The full variable domain, in which reference TRBV7-9 and TRBJ2-7 provide the parts outside the CDR3, is DTGVSQNPRHKITKRGQNVTFRCDPISEHNRLYWYRQTLGQGPEFLTYFQNEAQLEKSRLLSDRFSAERPKGSFSTLEIQRTEQGDSAMYLCASSLSASGRLDEQYFGPGTRLTVT.

The chain combines TRBV4-1 with TRBJ2-2; 11 nucleotides line up with TRBD1. V lost 1 base to trimming and J lost 7 bases; unmatched junction nucleotides: 5. This CDR3 contains 16 residues. CDR1 is MGHRA, CDR2 YSYEKL, per germline. The CDR3 DNA sequence: TGCGCCAGCAGCCAAGCACCGGGACAGGGGGTCGGGGAGCTGTTTTTT. Its protein product is CASSQAPGQGVGELFF.

The chain has TRBV11-2 and TRBJ1-1; D ambiguous. The germline CDR1 and CDR2 sequences are SGHAT and FQNNGV. The CDR3 is made up of 11 amino acids. V lost 8 bases to trimming and J lost 1 base, with 5 bases between them. The CDR3 coding sequence is TGTGCCAGCCAGGCGAACACTGAAGCTTTCTTT. The encoded protein is CASQANTEAFF. Together with reference TRBV11-2 and TRBJ1-1, the CDR3 gives the full variable domain: EAGVAQSPRYKIIEKRQSVAFWCNPISGHATLYWYQQILGQGPKLLIQFQNNGVVDDSQLPKDRFSAERLKGVDSTLKIQPAKLEDSAVYLCASQANTEAFFGQGTRLTVV.

The chain couples TRBV19 to TRBJ1-5; weak D call: TRBD1 (6 bases). Trimming pared 4 bases from V and 3 bases from J, leaving 13 bases between. The CDR3 is 15 amino acids. Germline CDR1 reads LNHDA; CDR2 reads SQIVND (reference sequence). The CDR3 nucleotides read TGTGCCAGTAGTACTGCCAGGGGACCCAATCAGCCCCAGCATTTT. This sequence encodes CASSTARGPNQPQHF.

V and J are TRBV7-9 and TRBJ2-5, with D maybe TRBD2 (5 bases). V dropped 2 bases and J dropped 1 base, with 8 bases sitting between them. Germline CDR1 is SEHNR and CDR2 is FQNEAQ (reference sequence). This CDR3 contains 14 residues. The CDR3 nucleotides read TGTGCCAGCAGCTTAACTAGGGTCCAAGAGACCCAGTACTTC. Translating it yields CASSLTRVQETQYF. The variable domain in full, with the rest retrieved from reference TRBV7-9 and TRBJ2-5, is DTGVSQNPRHKITKRGQNVTFRCDPISEHNRLYWYRQTLGQGPEFLTYFQNEAQLEKSRLLSDRFSAERPKGSFSTLEIQRTEQGDSAMYLCASSLTRVQETQYFGPGTRLLVL.

J is TRBJ1-2 and V is TRBV11-2; D unclear. The CDR3 is made up of 13 amino acids. V lost 4 bases to trimming and J lost 4 bases, with 10 bases between them. Germline V CDR1 and CDR2: SGHAT, FQNNGV. The CDR3 region is CASSSSLGYGYTF. The CDR3, as DNA: TGTGCCAGCAGCTCCAGTTTAGGCTATGGCTACACCTTC.

The J gene is TRBJ1-2, the V gene TRBV28; D not resolved. From germline, CDR1 is MDHEN and CDR2 SYDVKM. The CDR3 has 13 residues. Trimming left V 5 bases short and J 4 bases short, with 11 bases between. For the CDR3, the DNA is TGTGCCAGCAGTCTTGGGTCTCGCTATGGCTACACCTTC. Its translation is CASSLGSRYGYTF.